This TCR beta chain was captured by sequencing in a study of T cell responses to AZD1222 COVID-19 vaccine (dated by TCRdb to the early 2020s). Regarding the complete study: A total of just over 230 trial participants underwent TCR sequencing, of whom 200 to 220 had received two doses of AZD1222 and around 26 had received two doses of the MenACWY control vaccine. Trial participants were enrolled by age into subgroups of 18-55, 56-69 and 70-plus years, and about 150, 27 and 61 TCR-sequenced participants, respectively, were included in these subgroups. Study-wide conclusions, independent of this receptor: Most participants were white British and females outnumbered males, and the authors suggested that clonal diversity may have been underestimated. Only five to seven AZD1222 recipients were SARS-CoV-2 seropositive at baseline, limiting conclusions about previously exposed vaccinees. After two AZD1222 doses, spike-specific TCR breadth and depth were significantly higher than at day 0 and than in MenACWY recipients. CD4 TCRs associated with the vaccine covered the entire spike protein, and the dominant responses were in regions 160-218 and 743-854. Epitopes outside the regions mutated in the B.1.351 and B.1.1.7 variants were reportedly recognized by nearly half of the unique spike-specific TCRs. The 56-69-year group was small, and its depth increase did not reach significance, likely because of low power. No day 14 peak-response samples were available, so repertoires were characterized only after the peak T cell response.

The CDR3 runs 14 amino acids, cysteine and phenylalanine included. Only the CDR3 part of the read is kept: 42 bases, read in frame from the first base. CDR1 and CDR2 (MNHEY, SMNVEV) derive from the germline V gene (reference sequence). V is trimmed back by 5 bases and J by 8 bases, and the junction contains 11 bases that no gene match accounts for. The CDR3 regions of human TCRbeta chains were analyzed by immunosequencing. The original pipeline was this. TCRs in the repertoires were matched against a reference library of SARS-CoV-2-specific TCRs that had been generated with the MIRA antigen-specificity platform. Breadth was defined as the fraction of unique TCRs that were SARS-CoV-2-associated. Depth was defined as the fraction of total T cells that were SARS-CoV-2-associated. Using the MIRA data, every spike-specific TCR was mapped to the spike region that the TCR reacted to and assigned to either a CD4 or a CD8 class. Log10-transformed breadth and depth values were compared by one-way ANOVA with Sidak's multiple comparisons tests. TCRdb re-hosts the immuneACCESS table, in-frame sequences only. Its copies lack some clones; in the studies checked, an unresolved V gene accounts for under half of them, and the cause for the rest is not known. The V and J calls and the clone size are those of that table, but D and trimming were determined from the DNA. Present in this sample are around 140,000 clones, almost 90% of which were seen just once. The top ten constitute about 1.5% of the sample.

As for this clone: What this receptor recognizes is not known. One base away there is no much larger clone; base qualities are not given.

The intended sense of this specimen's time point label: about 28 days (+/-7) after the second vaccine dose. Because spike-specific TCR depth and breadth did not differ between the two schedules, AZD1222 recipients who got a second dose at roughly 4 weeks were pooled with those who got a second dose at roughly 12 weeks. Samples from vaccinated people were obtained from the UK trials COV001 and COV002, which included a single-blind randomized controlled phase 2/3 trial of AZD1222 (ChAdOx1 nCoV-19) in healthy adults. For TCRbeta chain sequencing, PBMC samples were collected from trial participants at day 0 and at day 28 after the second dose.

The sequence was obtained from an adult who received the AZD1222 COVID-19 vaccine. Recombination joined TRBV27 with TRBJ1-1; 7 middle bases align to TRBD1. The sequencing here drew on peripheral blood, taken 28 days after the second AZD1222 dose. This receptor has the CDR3 CASSPPGQVQEAFF. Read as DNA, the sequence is TGTGCCAGCAGTCCACCCGGACAGGTGCAAGAAGCTTTCTTT.